The clone carrying this TCR beta chain came up a few times. Its antigen is not identified. MiXCR was run by TCRdb on the reads, yielding one entry per CDR3 protein. The sample lists 750,000 to 950,000 distinct CDR3 sequences, about 28% occurring once. This entry is derived from a study of T cell repertoires in cytomegalovirus infection. At the level of the study: Through public TCR beta signatures, both CMV infection and matching HLA type were indicated.

General study findings and limits: HLA-C-restricted CMV clonotypes gave the most frequent clonotype in two of eight donors.

The CDR3 runs 14 residues. Germline CDR1 is MNHNY and CDR2 is SVGAGI (reference sequence). The V gene lost 0 bases and the J gene lost 1 base, with 7 bases spanning the gap. The V gene is TRBV6-6, the J gene TRBJ2-7, with D tentatively TRBD1 (6 bases). The sample here was cultured CD8+ T cells from PBMCs, taken from culture after CMV antigen stimulation. The sequence was obtained from a human donor in good health (CMV status not recorded). Some clones in this sample may be carry-over from other donors' samples. The CDR3 region has the DNA TGTGCCAGCAGTTACTCGGGGGCTTCCTACGAGCAGTACGTC. It translates to CASSYSGASYEQYV.